What follows are 11 T cell receptor beta chains derived from one specimen sequenced in a study of low-dose radiotherapy and immunotherapy resistance in tumors. Primers targeting TRAV and TRBV primed first-strand cDNA, covering alpha and beta chains. Both a constant-region primer and a V-primer adapter served to amplify TCRs across roughly 22 PCR cycles. Using its own MiXCR run on the reads, TCRdb lists one record per CDR3 protein. The sample contains roughly 17,000 distinct CDR3 sequences, roughly 70% of which appear only once. The source is a human donor with advanced metastatic prostate, ovarian, gallbladder or colorectal cancer (not recorded which). This table probably holds off-target reads from a library built for another chain.

CDR3 DNA: TGTGCCAGCAGTGGAAACCTTCCGGGACAGGGCTATGGCTACACCTTC. Protein: CASSGNLPGQGYGYTF. The genes are TRBV2 and TRBJ1-2; 9 bases align to TRBD1. Germline values: CDR1 SNHLY, CDR2 FYNNEI. CDR3 length: 16 amino acids. J was trimmed by 4 bases and V by 4 bases; bases with no gene match: 10.

This sequence joins TRBV2 and TRBJ2-4; the match to TRBD2 covers 9 bases. The length of the CDR3 is 19 residues. Germline trimming cut 6 bases from V and 0 bases from J; bases unmatched to any gene: 15. Germline V gene data show CDR1 as SNHLY and CDR2 as FYNNEI. CDR3 DNA sequence: TGTGCCAGCAGCGCCCGGACTTTGCGGGGGGGCCTAGCCAAAAACATTCAGTACTTC. It is translated as CASSARTLRGGLAKNIQYF.

This sequence joins TRBV5-1 and TRBJ2-7; no definite D call. The CDR3 contains 14 residues. The V end lost 0 bases, the J end lost 4 bases, and 11 bases lay between the germline ends. Germline-derived CDR1 and CDR2 are SGHRS and YFSETQ. CDR3 bases: TGCGCCAGCAGCTTGGCAGATCATCTTTACGAGCAGTACTTC. Translation gives CASSLADHLYEQYF.

This clonotype has more than one count but fewer than ten. The chain recombines TRBV29-1 with TRBJ2-3; D is perhaps TRBD2 (5 bases). This CDR3 spans 15 amino acids. V lost 6 bases, J lost 4 bases, and 20 bases lay in between. Germline CDR1 is SQVTM and CDR2 is ANQGSEA. The CDR3 region is CSVGLSGLGADTQYF. The CDR3 DNA reads as TGCAGCGTGGGCCTTTCGGGTCTCGGGGCAGATACGCAGTATTTT.

The chain has TRBV7-2 and TRBJ1-6; the match to TRBD1 covers 8 bases. CDR3 length: 14 residues. The V segment lost 3 bases and the J segment 14 bases; nucleotides outside the gene matches: 9. The germline V gene has CDR1 SGHTA and CDR2 FQGNSA. CDR3 coding DNA: TGTGCCAGCAGCTTGTTCGGACAGGGTTTATCCCTCCACTTT. Translated: CASSLFGQGLSLHF. The entire variable domain, with the rest obtained from reference TRBV7-2 and TRBJ1-6, is as follows: GAGVSQSPSNKVTEKGKDVELRCDPISGHTALYWYRQSLGQGLEFLIYFQGNSAPDKSGLPSDRFSAERTGGSVSTLTIQRTQQEDSAVYLCASSLFGQGLSLHFGNGTRLTVT.

This clonotype showed up just a few times. One end of the junction is discordant with germline, which a read error may explain. This chain uses TRBV5-1 with TRBJ2-1, with 11 bases matching TRBD2. CDR3 length: 18 residues. From germline, CDR1 is SGHRS and CDR2 YFSETQ. CDR3 in DNA: TGCGCCAGCAGGTTGGGGACTAGCGGAACTCCTACTTACAATGAGCAGTTCTTC. Amino acids: CASRLGTSGTPTYNEQFF.

V gene TRBV7-9 combines with J gene TRBJ2-3; TRBD1 is a possible D gene (6 bases). The CDR3 length is 14 residues. The V and J ends lost 4 bases and 0 bases respectively, with 8 bases between them. Germline V gene data show CDR1 as SEHNR and CDR2 as FQNEAQ (reference sequence). This chain's CDR3 is CASSYGQSTDTQYF. CDR3 nucleotide sequence: TGTGCCAGCAGCTACGGACAGAGCACAGATACGCAGTATTTT.

DNA of the CDR3: TGCGCCAGCAGCTTGGGACAGGGAGGCAATAGCAATCAGCCCCAGCATTTT. Its protein product is CASSLGQGGNSNQPQHF. This chain joins TRBV5-1 and TRBJ1-5, with 7 bases fitting TRBD1. V shed 0 bases and J 0 bases; nucleotides not matched to a gene: 6. CDR3 length: 17 amino acids. In germline, CDR1 is SGHRS, CDR2 YFSETQ. Filled out from reference TRBV5-1 and TRBJ1-5, the complete variable domain reads KAGVTQTPRYLIKTRGQQVTLSCSPISGHRSVSWYQQTPGQGLQFLFEYFSETQRNKGNFPGRFSGRQFSNSRSEMNVSTLELGDSALYLCASSLGQGGNSNQPQHFGDGTRLSIL.

CDR3 region: CASSLGGLTKLPLHF. DNA of the CDR3: TGCGCCAGCAGCTTGGGGGGCCTTACCAAGCTACCCCTCCACTTT. The chain carries TRBV5-1 and TRBJ1-6; D may be TRBD1 (5 bases). Between the trimmed V and J ends, which lost 0 bases and 12 bases, there was a span of 16 bases. Germline V gene lookup returns CDR1 SGHRS and CDR2 YFSETQ. The CDR3 is 15 amino acids.

V and J are TRBV4-1 and TRBJ1-1; D not resolved. The CDR3 runs to 16 residues. V gave up 2 bases and J gave up 0 bases, with 13 bases separating them. CDR1 and CDR2 (germline): MGHRA, YSYEKL. The CDR3 loop is CASSQPKTPVNTEAFF. The CDR3 DNA is TGCGCCAGCAGCCAACCCAAGACGCCGGTGAACACTGAAGCTTTCTTT.

This clonotype was picked up a small number of times. This chain uses TRBV24-1 with TRBJ2-7; either TRBD1 or TRBD2 may supply D (5 bases each). Trimming removed 5 bases from V and 0 bases from J, with 10 bases in between. Germline-derived CDR1 and CDR2 are KGHDR and SFDVKD. This CDR3 contains 14 residues. This CDR3 is CATSGSGSSYEQYF. CDR3 nucleotides: TGTGCCACCAGTGGTTCAGGGAGCTCCTACGAGCAGTACTTC.